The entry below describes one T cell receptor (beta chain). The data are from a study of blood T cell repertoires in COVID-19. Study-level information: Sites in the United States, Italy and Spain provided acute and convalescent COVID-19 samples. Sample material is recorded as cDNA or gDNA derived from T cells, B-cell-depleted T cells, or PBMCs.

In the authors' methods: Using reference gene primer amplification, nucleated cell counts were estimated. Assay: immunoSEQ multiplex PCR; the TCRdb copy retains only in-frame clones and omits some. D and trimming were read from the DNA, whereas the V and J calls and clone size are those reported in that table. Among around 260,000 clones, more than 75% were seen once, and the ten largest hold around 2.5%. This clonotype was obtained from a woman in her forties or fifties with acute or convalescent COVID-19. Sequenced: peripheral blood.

The DNA for the CDR3 is TGTGCCAGCAGCGCGACAGCTCAAGAGACCCAGTACTTC. This gives the protein CASSATAQETQYF. V is TRBV5-4 and J is TRBJ2-5, with D possibly TRBD1 on 5 matching bases. Germline values: CDR1 SGHNT, CDR2 YYREEE (reference sequence). This CDR3 has 13 residues. Trimming cost V 4 bases and J 2 bases, with 9 bases left between them.